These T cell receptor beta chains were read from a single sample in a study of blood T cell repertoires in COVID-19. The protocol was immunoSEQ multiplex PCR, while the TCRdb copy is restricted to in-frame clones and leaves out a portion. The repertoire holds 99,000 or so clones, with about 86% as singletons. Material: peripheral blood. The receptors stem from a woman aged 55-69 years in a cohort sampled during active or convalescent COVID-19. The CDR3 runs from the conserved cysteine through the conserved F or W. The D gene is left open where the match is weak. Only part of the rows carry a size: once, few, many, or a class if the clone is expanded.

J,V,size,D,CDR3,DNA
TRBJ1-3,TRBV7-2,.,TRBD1,CASSPQTGAGNTIYF,TGTGCCAGCAGCCCGCAGACAGGGGCTGGAAACACCATATATTTT
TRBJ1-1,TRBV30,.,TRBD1,CAWSGIGQGAIEAFF,TGTGCCTGGAGTGGGATAGGGCAGGGGGCAATCGAAGCTTTCTTT
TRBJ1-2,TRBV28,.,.,CASSPPNENYGYTF,TGTGCCAGCAGTCCCCCTAATGAGAACTATGGCTACACCTTC
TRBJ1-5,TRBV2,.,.,CASSEQGLSNQPQHF,TGTGCCAGCAGTGAACAGGGACTCAGCAATCAGCCCCAGCATTTT
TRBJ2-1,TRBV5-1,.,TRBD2,CASSGLSGSIYEQFF,TGCGCCAGCAGCGGGCTAAGCGGGAGTATATATGAGCAGTTCTTC
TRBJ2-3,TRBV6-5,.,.,CASSYSLPGSTDTQYF,TGTGCCAGCAGTTACTCTCTTCCGGGGAGCACAGATACGCAGTATTTT
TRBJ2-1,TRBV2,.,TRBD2,CASKPGLAGNEQFF,TGTGCCAGCAAACCGGGACTAGCGGGTAATGAGCAGTTCTTC
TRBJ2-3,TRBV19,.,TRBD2,CASRDSGGPADTQYF,TGTGCCAGTAGAGATAGCGGGGGCCCCGCGGATACGCAGTATTTT
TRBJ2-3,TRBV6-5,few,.,CASTAGLTSTDTQYF,TGTGCCAGCACTGCGGGGCTCACTAGCACAGATACGCAGTATTTT
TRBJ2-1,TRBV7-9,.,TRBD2,CASSLAVIAASGTHEQFF,TGTGCCAGCAGCTTAGCGGTAATAGCGGCTAGCGGGACGCACGAGCAGTTCTTC
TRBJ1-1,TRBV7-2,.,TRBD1,CASSLQGARTEAFF,TGTGCCAGCAGCTTACAGGGGGCAAGGACTGAAGCTTTCTTT
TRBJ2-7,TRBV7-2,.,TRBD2,CASSEYPRGSSYEQYF,TGTGCCAGCAGCGAATACCCCCGCGGGAGCTCCTACGAGCAGTACTTC
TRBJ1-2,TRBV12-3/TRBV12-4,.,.,CASSRGFYGYTF,TGTGCCAGCAGCAGGGGCTTCTATGGCTACACCTTC
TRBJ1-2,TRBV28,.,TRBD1,CASSSSRGPYGYTF,TGTGCCAGCAGTTCCTCCAGGGGGCCCTATGGCTACACCTTC
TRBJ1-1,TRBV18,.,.,CASSPDLNTEAFF,TGTGCCAGCTCACCCGACTTAAACACTGAAGCTTTCTTT
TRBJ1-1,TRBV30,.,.,CAWSRYGVTEAFF,TGTGCCTGGAGCCGTTATGGAGTCACTGAAGCTTTCTTT
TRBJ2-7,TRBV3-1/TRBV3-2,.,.,CASSQGPTVSSYEQYF,TGTGCCAGCAGCCAAGGGCCGACAGTAAGCTCCTACGAGCAGTACTTC
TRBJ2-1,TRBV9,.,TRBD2,CASKREGTNEQFF,TGTGCCAGTAAGCGGGAGGGTACCAATGAGCAGTTCTTC
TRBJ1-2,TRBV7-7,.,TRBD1,CASSLDRGDGYTF,TGTGCTAGCAGCTTGGACAGGGGTGATGGCTACACCTTC
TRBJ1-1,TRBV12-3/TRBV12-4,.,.,CASSLQQNTEAFF,TGTGCCAGCAGTTTACAACAAAACACTGAAGCTTTCTTT
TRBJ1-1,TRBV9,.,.,CASSVGGGLNTEAFF,TGTGCCAGCAGCGTAGGGGGCGGACTGAACACTGAAGCTTTCTTT
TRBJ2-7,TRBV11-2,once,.,CASSPRDSLGEQYF,TGTGCCAGCAGCCCGCGGGACAGCCTAGGGGAGCAGTACTTC
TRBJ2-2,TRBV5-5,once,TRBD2,CASSSLAGVGGELFF,TGTGCCAGCAGCTCTCTAGCGGGAGTCGGCGGGGAGCTGTTTTTT
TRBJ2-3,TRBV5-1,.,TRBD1,CASGRQGSTDTQYF,TGCGCCAGCGGGCGACAGGGGAGCACAGATACGCAGTATTTT
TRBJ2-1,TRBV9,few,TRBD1,CASSPRQGVSNEQFF,TGTGCCAGCAGCCCGCGACAGGGGGTATCGAATGAGCAGTTCTTC
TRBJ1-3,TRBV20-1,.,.,CSASRGGSGNTIYF,TGCAGTGCTAGTAGGGGCGGCTCTGGAAACACCATATATTTT
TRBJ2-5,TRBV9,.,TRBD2,CASGLLAPQYF,TGTGCCAGCGGACTACTAGCGCCCCAGTACTTC
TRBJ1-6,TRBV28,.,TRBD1,CASSLRLSGQGKSPLHF,TGTGCCAGCAGTTTAAGACTTTCGGGACAGGGGAAATCACCCCTCCACTTT
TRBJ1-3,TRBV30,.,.,CASFRDGGGNTIYF,TGTGCCTCTTTCCGGGACGGAGGGGGAAACACCATATATTTT
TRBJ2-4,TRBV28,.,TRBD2,CASSSGGVGAKNIQYF,TGTGCCAGCAGTTCGGGAGGCGTGGGAGCCAAAAACATTCAGTACTTC
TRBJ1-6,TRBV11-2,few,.,CASSLLTEDSPLHF,TGTGCCAGCAGCTTATTGACAGAAGATTCACCCCTCCACTTT
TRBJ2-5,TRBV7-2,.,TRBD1,CASSLTRGPGETQYF,TGTGCCAGCAGCTTAACCAGGGGGCCGGGAGAGACCCAGTACTTC
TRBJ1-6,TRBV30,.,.,CAYALAGAIYNSPLHF,TGTGCCTACGCACTGGCAGGGGCCATCTATAATTCACCCCTCCACTTT
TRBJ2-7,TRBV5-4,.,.,CASSSKQGYHEQYF,TGTGCCAGCAGCTCGAAACAGGGTTACCACGAGCAGTACTTC
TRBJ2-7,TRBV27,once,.,CASSLGGYEQYF,TGTGCCAGCAGTTTGGGGGGATACGAGCAGTACTTC
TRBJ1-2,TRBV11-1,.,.,CASSLDKNYGYTF,TGTGCCAGCAGCTTAGACAAGAACTATGGCTACACCTTC
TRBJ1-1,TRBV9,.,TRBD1,CASSGTGGGGTEAFF,TGTGCCAGCAGCGGAACAGGGGGCGGCGGCACTGAAGCTTTCTTT
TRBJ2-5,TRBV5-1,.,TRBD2,CASSPGSGGPGETQYF,TGCGCCAGCAGCCCGGGAAGCGGGGGGCCGGGAGAGACCCAGTACTTC
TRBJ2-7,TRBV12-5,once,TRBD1,CASGLAITGGNEQYF,TGTGCTAGTGGTTTGGCGATTACAGGGGGCAACGAGCAGTACTTC
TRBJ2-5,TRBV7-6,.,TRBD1,CASSYRLSQGKETQYF,TGTGCCAGCAGCTACCGGCTCTCACAGGGGAAAGAGACCCAGTACTTC